This entry features one T cell receptor beta chain sequence. Its specificity is unknown. V lost 2 bases and J lost 4; bases outside the gene matches: 8. In germline, CDR1 is SGHRS, CDR2 YFSETQ. The CDR3 extends over 15 amino acids. The source of the sample is a study of post-analysis software for immune sequencing data. About the study: Several disease courses (relapsing-remitting, secondary progressive and progressive-relapsing) of multiple sclerosis were included. Overall study findings and caveats: People with multiple sclerosis had a significantly lower normalized Chao1 diversity than controls did. With TRBV5-6, TRBV5-1 and TRBV20-1 included, about five TRBV segments were more frequent in patients than in controls.

Libraries were made from TCR beta cDNA, and they carried unique molecular identifiers. Some 500,000 cDNA molecules were recovered from an input of about 0.95 to 11 million T cells. TCRdb re-analysed the PCR reads in MiXCR, keeping a single row per CDR3 protein. The table has 650,000 to 850,000 distinct CDR3 sequences, around 50% seen once. The TCR comes from a girl between 5 and 17 years old with multiple sclerosis. The specimen sequenced was blood. The rearrangement uses TRBV5-1 and TRBJ2-7; 8 bases are a match to TRBD2. The CDR3 nucleotides read TGCGCCAGCAGCTTAGGGACTAGAGGGAAATACGAGCAGTACTTC. As protein: CASSLGTRGKYEQYF.